This T cell receptor (beta chain) was sequenced for a study of type 1 and type 2 diabetes patients. Study details: CD4+ or CD8+ T cells were positively selected from PBMCs with microbeads. A total of approximately 20,000,000 paired-end reads came from the whole study.

Concerning this clonotype itself: What it binds is unknown.

Genomic DNA was the PCR template. The TCR beta CDR3 region was amplified using 30 forward and 13 reverse primers. One entry per CDR3 protein results from TCRdb running MiXCR on the multiplex PCR reads. The repertoire holds more than 250,000 distinct CDR3 sequences, with 47% as singletons. The CDR3 contains 13 residues. The germline V gene has CDR1 SQVTM and CDR2 ANQGSEA. Study conclusions and caveats: Age and gender were not matched between study groups.

V is TRBV29-1 and J is TRBJ2-1, with TRBD2 matching 10 bases. This clonotype was sampled from a man between 18 and 29 years old with type 2 diabetes. What was sequenced was peripheral blood mononuclear cells (PBMCs). The CDR3 spells CRLALAGHNEQFF. CDR3 in DNA: TGCAGGCTTGCACTAGCGGGGCACAATGAGCAGTTCTTC.